The rows below give T cell receptor beta chains drawn from one sample of a study of CD4 T cells in relation to SARS-CoV-2 and coronaviruses. For these TCRs, the target antigens are not known. TCRdb's copy holds only in-frame clones and misses some; the assay was immunoSEQ multiplex PCR. This table has more than 20,000 clones, roughly 80% appearing once. Sequences were obtained from CD4+ T cells from PBMCs, cultured in vitro. All receptors derive from a human donor in good health. Each CDR3 is given with its conserved first and last residue. Each record gives: D gene, clone size, J gene, V gene, CDR3 protein, CDR3 DNA. D genes are given only for firm matches. Rows give clone size only sometimes, using once, few, many, or a class for an expanded clone.

>-|-|TRBJ2-7|TRBV24-1
CATSDLLVPDSCEQYF
TGTGCCACCAGTGATTTGTTGGTACCTGATTCATGCGAGCAGTACTTC
>-|-|TRBJ1-4|TRBV30
CACYLSRSEKLFF
TGTGCCTGCTACTTATCCCGCAGTGAAAAACTGTTTTTT
>-|few|TRBJ2-2|TRBV7-9
CASSSLGYSNTGELFF
TGTGCCAGCAGCTCACTGGGCTACTCGAACACCGGGGAGCTGTTTTTT
>-|-|TRBJ1-2|TRBV28
CASSLPRPGAQDGYTF
TGTGCCAGCAGTTTGCCGCGGCCGGGGGCGCAGGATGGCTACACCTTC
>-|-|TRBJ1-1|TRBV25-1
CASSGSGTPRGAFF
TGTGCCAGCAGTGGGTCCGGGACACCCCGGGGCGCTTTCTTT
>-|few|TRBJ1-4|TRBV6-5
CASRLDWTADEKLFF
TGTGCCAGCAGACTAGATTGGACAGCTGATGAAAAACTGTTTTTT
>-|-|TRBJ2-6|TRBV5-6
CASRQTDSGANVLTF
TGTGCCAGCAGGCAGACAGATTCTGGGGCCAACGTCCTGACTTTC
>-|-|TRBJ1-2|TRBV7-9
CASSLTQGSYGYTF
TGTGCCAGCAGCTTAACCCAGGGATCCTATGGCTACACCTTC
>TRBD1|-|TRBJ1-1|TRBV5-1
CASILRPTGGEAFF
TGCGCCAGCATTCTAAGGCCTACAGGGGGAGAAGCTTTCTTT
>-|-|TRBJ2-7|TRBV28
CASTTFGGREVYEQYF
TGTGCCAGCACCACTTTTGGGGGGCGGGAAGTCTACGAGCAGTACTTC
>-|-|TRBJ1-1|TRBV30
CAWSRVSTEAFF
TGTGCCTGGAGTCGTGTGAGTACTGAAGCTTTCTTT
>-|once|TRBJ1-1|TRBV7-2
CASSPQPPGRTEAFF
TGTGCCAGCAGCCCCCAACCTCCCGGGAGGACTGAAGCTTTCTTT
>TRBD2|-|TRBJ2-3|TRBV29-1
CSVDERGGILGYF
TGCAGCGTTGACGAGCGGGGGGGAATCCTAGGGTATTTT
>-|-|TRBJ2-1|TRBV7-9
CASSSRTDYNEQFF
TGTGCCAGCAGCTCAAGGACAGACTACAATGAGCAGTTCTTC
>-|-|TRBJ1-5|TRBV20-1
CSASTTHLYSNQPQHF
TGCAGTGCTAGTACGACACACCTTTATAGCAATCAGCCCCAGCATTTT
>-|once|TRBJ2-1|TRBV27
CASSREGRGYNEQFF
TGTGCCAGCAGTCGGGAAGGAAGGGGATACAATGAGCAGTTCTTC
>-|-|TRBJ2-2|TRBV5-4
CASSLDTGELFF
TGTGCCAGCAGCTTGGACACCGGGGAGCTGTTTTTT
>-|few|TRBJ1-1|TRBV11-1
CASSLVGRSEAFF
TGTGCCAGCAGCTTAGTAGGGCGTTCTGAAGCTTTCTTT
>-|-|TRBJ1-2|TRBV6-5
CASSLEVNYGYTF
TGTGCCAGCAGCTTAGAAGTAAACTATGGCTACACCTTC
>TRBD2|-|TRBJ2-3|TRBV20-1
CSASALRLAGHTDTQYF
TGCAGTGCTAGTGCCCTTCGCCTAGCGGGGCACACAGATACGCAGTATTTT
>-|-|TRBJ2-7|TRBV5-6
CASSLPTVYEQYF
TGTGCCAGCAGCCTACCTACGGTCTACGAGCAGTACTTC
>TRBD1|once|TRBJ2-1|TRBV5-1
CASSWGTGQFGEQFF
TGCGCCAGCAGCTGGGGGACAGGGCAATTCGGTGAGCAGTTCTTC
>-|-|TRBJ2-3|TRBV12-3/TRBV12-4
CASSFQDTQYF
TGTGCCAGCAGTTTTCAGGATACGCAGTATTTT
>-|few|TRBJ1-5|TRBV19
CASSMWRDQPQHF
TGTGCCAGTAGTATGTGGCGGGATCAGCCCCAGCATTTT
>TRBD2|once|TRBJ2-1|TRBV6-4
CASSAAGSSYNEQFF
TGTGCCAGCAGTGCAGCGGGGAGCTCCTACAATGAGCAGTTCTTC
>-|-|TRBJ2-5|TRBV5-1
CASSRTQETQYF
TGCGCCAGCAGCCGTACTCAAGAGACCCAGTACTTC
>TRBD2|-|TRBJ2-7|TRBV9
CASSGGGSYEQYF
TGTGCCAGCAGCGGGGGCGGGAGCTACGAGCAGTACTTC
>TRBD2|-|TRBJ2-2|TRBV9
CASSVASGRWTGELFF
TGTGCCAGCAGCGTAGCTAGCGGGAGATGGACCGGGGAGCTGTTTTTT
>-|-|TRBJ2-6|TRBV5-1
CASKLPYSGANVLTF
TGCGCCAGCAAACTTCCTTACTCTGGGGCCAACGTCCTGACTTTC
>-|-|TRBJ2-1|TRBV24-1
CATSDKALDYNEQFF
TGTGCCACCAGTGATAAGGCATTAGATTACAATGAGCAGTTCTTC
>-|-|TRBJ2-3|TRBV5-4
CASSLLRGSTDTQYF
TGTGCCAGCAGCTTGTTACGGGGAAGCACAGATACGCAGTATTTT
>-|-|TRBJ1-6|TRBV28
CASSPGFSSPLHF
TGTGCCAGCAGTCCCGGCTTCAGTTCACCCCTCCACTTT
>TRBD1|-|TRBJ2-4|TRBV19
CASSPGTEKNIQYF
TGTGCCAGTAGCCCCGGGACAGAGAAAAACATTCAGTACTTC
>TRBD1|-|TRBJ1-1|TRBV5-1
CASSLEQGTEAFF
TGCGCCAGCAGCTTGGAACAGGGGACTGAAGCTTTCTTT
>-|-|TRBJ2-5|TRBV30
CAWSVPETQYF
TGTGCCTGGAGTGTCCCAGAGACCCAGTACTTC
>-|-|TRBJ2-6|TRBV3-1/TRBV3-2
CASSQVGFAFSGANVLTF
TGTGCCAGCAGCCAAGTGGGGTTTGCTTTCTCTGGGGCCAACGTCCTGACTTTC
>-|-|TRBJ2-7|TRBV29-1
CSVEVTEGYEQYF
TGCAGCGTCGAGGTGACAGAGGGATACGAGCAGTACTTC
>-|once|TRBJ2-7|TRBV18
CASSPLPGAYEQYF
TGTGCCAGCTCACCATTGCCCGGGGCCTACGAGCAGTACTTC
>-|once|TRBJ2-5|TRBV15
CATSRAVRNQETQYF
TGTGCCACCAGCAGAGCCGTCCGAAACCAAGAGACCCAGTACTTC
>TRBD1|-|TRBJ2-7|TRBV25-1
CASSPPGQGRDEQYF
TGTGCCAGCAGTCCACCGGGACAGGGGCGTGACGAGCAGTACTTC
>-|-|TRBJ1-4|TRBV30
CAWSADRAGGEKLFF
TGTGCCTGGAGTGCAGATCGGGCGGGGGGGGAAAAACTGTTTTTT
>TRBD2|-|TRBJ2-7|TRBV7-2
CASSLGPSGSYEQYF
TGTGCCAGCAGCTTAGGACCTAGCGGGAGCTACGAGCAGTACTTC
>TRBD1|-|TRBJ1-1|TRBV4-2
CASSQRTGYTEAFF
TGTGCCAGCAGCCAACGGACAGGGTACACTGAAGCTTTCTTT
>-|few|TRBJ2-3|TRBV29-1
CSGQTETSTDTQYF
TGCAGCGGACAGACGGAGACTAGCACAGATACGCAGTATTTT
>-|-|TRBJ2-1|TRBV11-2
CASSLLGAYNEQFF
TGTGCCAGCAGCCTCCTTGGCGCCTACAATGAGCAGTTCTTC